This paragraph covers one TCR beta chain sequence. This CDR3 is also generated by other DNA sequences in the sample. The method was immunoSEQ multiplex PCR; TCRdb's version includes in-frame clones alone and lacks a portion of them. The data show about 2.4 million clones, with around nine tenths seen just once and roughly 0.13% held by the top ten. This CDR3 has 12 amino acids. In germline, CDR1 is MDHEN, CDR2 SYDVKM. The V segment lost 5 bases and the J segment 3 bases; nucleotides outside the gene matches: 0. The data stem from a study of shared clonotypes between healthy human individuals. This sequence joins TRBV28 and TRBJ1-2; 7 bases align to TRBD1. Source material: naive CD4+ T cells sorted from blood. As to subset: CD45RA+ positively selected. This TCR came from a man younger than 35 in good health. CDR3 loop: CASSTGDYGYTF. The CDR3 DNA follows: TGTGCCAGCAGTACAGGGGACTATGGCTACACCTTC.